These T cell receptor beta chains were read from a single sample in a study of control samples from healthy donors and cancer patients. Produced via immunoSEQ multiplex PCR; TCRdb's table is partial and in-frame only. The sample yields around 67,000 clones, about nine tenths seen once. Sequenced input: PBMCs. The source of these receptors is a man in his sixties with colorectal cancer. Each CDR3 is given with its conserved first and last residue. Each record gives: J gene, D gene, clone size, V gene, CDR3 DNA, CDR3 protein. A D gene is named only where the DNA matches it firmly. Not all rows give a size; the values are once, few, many and, for expanded clones, a class.

TRBJ1-2 | TRBD1 | NA | TRBV25-1 | TGTGCCAGCACGAACAGGGGAGACTGGAGTGGCTACACCTTC | CASTNRGDWSGYTF
TRBJ2-1 | TRBD2 | once | TRBV5-1 | TGCGCCAGCAGCTTGAGCTCTCCCGGGAGCGGGGGCTACAATGAGCAGTTCTTC | CASSLSSPGSGGYNEQFF
TRBJ1-5 | NA | NA | TRBV7-9 | TGTGCCAGCAGCTTAACGTACAATCAGCCCCAGCATTTT | CASSLTYNQPQHF
TRBJ2-4 | TRBD2 | NA | TRBV5-1 | TGCGCCAGGCGGGCGGGGGGGGCCGGGAAAAACATTCAGTACTTC | CARRAGGAGKNIQYF
TRBJ2-5 | NA | once | TRBV2 | TGTGCCAGCAGCCGCGACCCCATGACAACCCAGTACTTC | CASSRDPMTTQYF
TRBJ1-5 | TRBD1 | NA | TRBV6-1 | TGTGCCAGCGGTCCGAGGACAGGGCAGCATTTT | CASGPRTGQHF
TRBJ2-3 | NA | NA | TRBV6-2/TRBV6-3 | TGTGCCAGCAGTCCCCACGGGGCCACAGATACGCAGTATTTT | CASSPHGATDTQYF
TRBJ2-7 | TRBD2 | NA | TRBV7-3 | TGTGCCAGCAGCTTAGGCGCGGGGGTCGGTTACGAGCAGTACTTC | CASSLGAGVGYEQYF
TRBJ1-1 | TRBD1 | NA | TRBV7-9 | TGTGCCAGCAGCTTCCGACAGGGACCGAACACTGAAGCTTTCTTT | CASSFRQGPNTEAFF
TRBJ2-7 | TRBD1 | NA | TRBV2 | TGTGCCAGCAGTGAATGGGGGGGACAGGGGGACTACGAGCAGTACTTC | CASSEWGGQGDYEQYF
TRBJ1-1 | NA | NA | TRBV5-4 | TGTGCCAGCAGCCCGCAGGGTAGGTGGAACACTGAAGCTTTCTTT | CASSPQGRWNTEAFF
TRBJ1-1 | NA | NA | TRBV29-1 | TGCAGCGTCGGATTGGACACTGAAGCTTTCTTT | CSVGLDTEAFF
TRBJ1-1 | TRBD1 | NA | TRBV6-5 | TGTGCCAGCAGTCGTACAGGGGGCTCGGAAGCTTTCTTT | CASSRTGGSEAFF
TRBJ1-2 | NA | once | TRBV13 | TGTGCCAGCAGCTCCCGGGACTTCTCAAACTATGGCTACACCTTC | CASSSRDFSNYGYTF
TRBJ2-7 | NA | once | TRBV7-2 | TGTGCCAGCAGCTTAGGGGGCGGGGGCACCTTTGAGCAGTACTTC | CASSLGGGGTFEQYF
TRBJ1-2 | NA | NA | TRBV19 | TGTGCCAGTAACGAGGGTGGTGGCTACACCTTC | CASNEGGGYTF
TRBJ1-1 | NA | NA | TRBV27 | TGTGCCAGCAGTTCCGCCCTCGGGGGCGGAGGCACTGAAGCTTTCTTT | CASSSALGGGGTEAFF
TRBJ2-2 | TRBD2 | NA | TRBV6-4 | TGTGCCAGCAGCCCCGGACTAGCTATATCCGGGGAGCTGTTTTTT | CASSPGLAISGELFF
TRBJ1-2 | TRBD1 | NA | TRBV6-5 | TGTGCCAGCAGTTACTCGCGGAGACAGGGCTATGGCTACACCTTC | CASSYSRRQGYGYTF
TRBJ2-1 | TRBD1 | NA | TRBV19 | TGTGCCAGTAGTATAGTCGCCGGGACAGGGAAGGATGAGCAGTTCTTC | CASSIVAGTGKDEQFF
TRBJ2-1 | NA | NA | TRBV11-3 | TGTGCCAGCAGCTTAGAGGGGCGCGGTGAGCAGTTCTTC | CASSLEGRGEQFF
TRBJ2-2 | TRBD2 | NA | TRBV6-6 | TGTGCCAGCTCCCGGGGGGGCTCTAACACCGGGGAGCTGTTTTTT | CASSRGGSNTGELFF
TRBJ2-3 | TRBD2 | NA | TRBV23-1 | TGCGCCAGCAGTCAATTTAAACTAGCGAAGGATACGCAGTATTTT | CASSQFKLAKDTQYF
TRBJ1-4 | NA | NA | TRBV6-6 | TGCTCTAATAGTAAGGACGAAAAACTGTTTTTT | CSNSKDEKLFF
TRBJ2-1 | TRBD2 | NA | TRBV27 | TGTGCCAGCAGTTTAAGGGGGACTAGCGGGGGTAAGAGAAATGAGCAGTTCTTC | CASSLRGTSGGKRNEQFF
TRBJ1-4 | TRBD1 | NA | TRBV4-1 | TGCGCCAGCAGCCAATTTAGCGCACAGGGGGGTGAAAAACTGTTTTTT | CASSQFSAQGGEKLFF
TRBJ1-1 | TRBD1 | NA | TRBV25-1 | TGTGCCAGCAGGGACAGGGGGCTCGGTGAAGCTTTCTTT | CASRDRGLGEAFF
TRBJ2-1 | NA | NA | TRBV19 | TGTGCCAGTAGTATACTTCCGGGCAATGAGCAGTTCTTC | CASSILPGNEQFF